This T cell receptor (beta chain) originates from a study of shared clonotypes between healthy human individuals. Broader study findings: Shared clonotypes: roughly 5% naive CD4, roughly 3.8% naive CD8, around 2.4% memory CD4, approximately 0.37% memory CD8.

As originally analysed: ImmunoSEQ gave junction-only sequences without quality scores, so filtering differed. Libraries were prepared by immunoSEQ multiplex PCR; TCRdb keeps only in-frame clonotypes and omits some of them. V and J calls and clone size are those listed in that table; D and trimming were worked out from the DNA. This table holds over a million clones, around 97% found once. There are 13 residues in the CDR3. V was cut by 4 bases and J by 3 bases, with 10 bases left in between. Per germline, CDR1 PRHDT and CDR2 FYEKMQ (reference sequence). Details on this clone: Its antigen remains unknown.

A CD45RA+ naive subset and a CD45RA-negative memory subset were split from CD4+ cells. The origin of this receptor is a man aged 30-40 years in good health. The chain carries TRBV13 and TRBJ2-7; D gene unclear. The material sequenced was naive CD4+ T cells sorted from blood. As to subset: CD45RA+ positively selected. CDR3 nucleotides: TGTGCCAGCAGCTCCCCCCCATACTACGAGCAGTACTTC. Translated, it gives CASSSPPYYEQYF.